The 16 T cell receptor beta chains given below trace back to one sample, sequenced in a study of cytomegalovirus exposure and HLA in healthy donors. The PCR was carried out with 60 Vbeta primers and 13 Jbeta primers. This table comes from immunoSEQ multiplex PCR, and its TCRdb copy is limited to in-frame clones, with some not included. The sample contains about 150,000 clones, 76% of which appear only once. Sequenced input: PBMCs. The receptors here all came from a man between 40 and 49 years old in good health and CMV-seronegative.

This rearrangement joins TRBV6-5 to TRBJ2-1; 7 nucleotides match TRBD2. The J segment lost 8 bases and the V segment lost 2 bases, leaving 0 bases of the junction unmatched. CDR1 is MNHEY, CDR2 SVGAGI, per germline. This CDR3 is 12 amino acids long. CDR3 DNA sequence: TGTGCCAGCAGTTACGGGGGGGATGAGCAGTTCTTC. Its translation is CASSYGGDEQFF.

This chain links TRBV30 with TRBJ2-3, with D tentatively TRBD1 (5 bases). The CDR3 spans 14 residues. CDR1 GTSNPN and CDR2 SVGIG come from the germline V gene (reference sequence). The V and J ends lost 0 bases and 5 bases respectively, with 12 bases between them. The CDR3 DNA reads TGTGCCTGGAGTGTAGGCCAGGGTGGAGATACGCAGTATTTT. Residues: CAWSVGQGGDTQYF.

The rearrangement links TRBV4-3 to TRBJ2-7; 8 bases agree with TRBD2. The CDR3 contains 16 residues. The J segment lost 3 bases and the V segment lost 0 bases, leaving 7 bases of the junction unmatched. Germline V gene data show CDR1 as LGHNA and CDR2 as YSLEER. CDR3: CASSQDVRGANYEQYF. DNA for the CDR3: TGCGCCAGCAGCCAAGATGTGCGGGGGGCCAACTACGAGCAGTACTTC.

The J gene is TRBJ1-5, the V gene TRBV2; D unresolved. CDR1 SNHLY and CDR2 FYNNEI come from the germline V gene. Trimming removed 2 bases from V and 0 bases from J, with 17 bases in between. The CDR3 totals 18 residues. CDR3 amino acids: CASSETPPGANSNQPQHF. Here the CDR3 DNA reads TGTGCCAGCAGTGAAACCCCCCCGGGTGCTAATAGCAATCAGCCCCAGCATTTT.

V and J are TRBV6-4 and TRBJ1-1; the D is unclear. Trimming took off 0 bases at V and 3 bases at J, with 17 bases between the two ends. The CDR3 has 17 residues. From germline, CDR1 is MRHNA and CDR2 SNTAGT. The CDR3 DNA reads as TGTGCCAGCAGTGACTCGAGAGGGCACGGCGATGACACTGAAGCTTTCTTT. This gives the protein CASSDSRGHGDDTEAFF.

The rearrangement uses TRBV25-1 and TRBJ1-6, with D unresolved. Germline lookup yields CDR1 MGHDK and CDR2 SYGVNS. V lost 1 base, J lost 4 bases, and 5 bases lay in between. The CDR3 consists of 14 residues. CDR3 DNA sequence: TGTGCCAGCAGTGAATCGGGGTATAATTCACCCCTCCACTTT. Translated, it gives CASSESGYNSPLHF.

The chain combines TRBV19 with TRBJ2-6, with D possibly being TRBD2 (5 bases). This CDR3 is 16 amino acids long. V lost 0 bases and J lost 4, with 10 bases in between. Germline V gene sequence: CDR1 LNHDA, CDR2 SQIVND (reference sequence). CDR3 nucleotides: TGTGCCAGTAGTATAGATGCGGGCTCCGGGGCCAACGTCCTGACTTTC. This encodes CASSIDAGSGANVLTF.

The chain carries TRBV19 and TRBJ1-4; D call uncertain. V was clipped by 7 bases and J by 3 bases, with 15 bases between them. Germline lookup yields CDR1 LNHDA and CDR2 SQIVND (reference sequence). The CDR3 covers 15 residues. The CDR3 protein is CASTRIAAANEKLFF. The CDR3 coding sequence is TGTGCCAGTACCAGGATAGCGGCTGCTAATGAAAAACTGTTTTTT. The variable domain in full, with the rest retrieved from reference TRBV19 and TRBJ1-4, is DGGITQSPKYLFRKEGQNVTLSCEQNLNHDAMYWYRQDPGQGLRLIYYSQIVNDFQKGDIAEGYSVSREKKESFPLTVTSAQKNPTAFYLCASTRIAAANEKLFFGSGTQLSVL.

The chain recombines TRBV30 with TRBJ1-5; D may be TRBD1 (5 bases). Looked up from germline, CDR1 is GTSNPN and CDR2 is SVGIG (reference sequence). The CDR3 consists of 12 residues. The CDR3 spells CAGGWGNQPQHF. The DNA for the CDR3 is TGTGCTGGAGGGTGGGGGAATCAGCCCCAGCATTTT.

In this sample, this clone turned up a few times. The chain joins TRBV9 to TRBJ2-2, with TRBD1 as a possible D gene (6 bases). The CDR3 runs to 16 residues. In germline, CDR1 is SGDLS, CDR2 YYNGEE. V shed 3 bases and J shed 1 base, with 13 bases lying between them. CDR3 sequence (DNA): TGTGCCAGCAGCGGCCCAATACAGGGGAACACCGGGGAGCTGTTTTTT. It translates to CASSGPIQGNTGELFF.

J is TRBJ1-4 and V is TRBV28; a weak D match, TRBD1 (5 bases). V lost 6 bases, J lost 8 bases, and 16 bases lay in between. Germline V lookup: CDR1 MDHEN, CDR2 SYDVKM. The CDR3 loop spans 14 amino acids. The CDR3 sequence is CASSLGRGGEKLFF. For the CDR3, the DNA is TGTGCCAGCAGCCTCGGGAGGGGAGGGGAAAAACTGTTTTTT.

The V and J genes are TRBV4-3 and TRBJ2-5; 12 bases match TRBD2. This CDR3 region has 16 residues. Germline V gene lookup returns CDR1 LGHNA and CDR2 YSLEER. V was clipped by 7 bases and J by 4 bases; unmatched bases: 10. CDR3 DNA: TGCGCCAGCACAGGACTAGCGGGGAAACAGGGAGAGACCCAGTACTTC. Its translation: CASTGLAGKQGETQYF.

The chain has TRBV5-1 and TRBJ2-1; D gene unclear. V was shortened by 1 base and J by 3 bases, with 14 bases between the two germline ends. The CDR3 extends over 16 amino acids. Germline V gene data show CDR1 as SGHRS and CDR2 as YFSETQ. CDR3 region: CASSLIAGSIYNEQFF. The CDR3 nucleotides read TGCGCCAGCAGCTTGATTGCAGGTTCAATCTACAATGAGCAGTTCTTC.

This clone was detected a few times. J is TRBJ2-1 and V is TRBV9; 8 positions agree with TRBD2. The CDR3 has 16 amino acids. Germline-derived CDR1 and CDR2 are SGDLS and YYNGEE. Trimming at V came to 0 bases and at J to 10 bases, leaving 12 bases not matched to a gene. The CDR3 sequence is CASSVASGGGYSEQFF. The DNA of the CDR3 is TGTGCCAGCAGCGTAGCTTCGGGGGGGGGTTACAGCGAGCAGTTCTTC.

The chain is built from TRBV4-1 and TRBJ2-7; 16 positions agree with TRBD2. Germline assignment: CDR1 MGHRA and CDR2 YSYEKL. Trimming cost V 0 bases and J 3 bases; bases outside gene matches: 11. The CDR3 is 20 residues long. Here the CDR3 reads CASSQDGTSGGALEFYEQYF. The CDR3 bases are TGCGCCAGCAGCCAAGACGGGACTAGCGGGGGGGCCCTGGAGTTCTACGAGCAGTACTTC.

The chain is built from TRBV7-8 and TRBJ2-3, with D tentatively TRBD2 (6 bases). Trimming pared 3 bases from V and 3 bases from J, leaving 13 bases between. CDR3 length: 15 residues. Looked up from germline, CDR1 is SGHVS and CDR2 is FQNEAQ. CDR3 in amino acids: CASSLGGSRTDTQYF. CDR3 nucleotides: TGTGCCAGCAGCTTGGGGGGAAGCCGGACAGATACGCAGTATTTT.